The 9 T cell receptor beta chains in this list originate from one sample, sequenced in a study of cytomegalovirus exposure and HLA in healthy donors. Use of 60 Vbeta and 13 Jbeta primers characterized the PCR. Assay: immunoSEQ multiplex PCR; the TCRdb copy retains only in-frame clones and omits some. Among about 160,000 clones listed, roughly 80% were seen once. Sequenced input: PBMCs. Receptor source: a human donor in good health.

V and J are TRBV29-1 and TRBJ2-2; D possibly corresponds to TRBD1 (6 bases). The CDR3 totals 14 residues. The V gene's germline CDR1 is SQVTM and CDR2 ANQGSEA. Trimming pared 5 bases from V and 4 bases from J, leaving 14 bases between. The CDR3 sequence: CSVTNPQGTGELFF. The CDR3 coding sequence is TGCAGCGTTACGAACCCACAGGGCACCGGGGAGCTGTTTTTT.

This clone was detected once. V gene TRBV10-3 combines with J gene TRBJ1-5; D not certain. The germline V gene has CDR1 ENHRY and CDR2 SYGVKD. CDR3 length equals 13 residues. Trimming pared 2 bases from V and 4 bases from J, leaving 6 bases between. CDR3 sequence (DNA): TGTGCCATCAGTGAGGCGGGTAATCAGCCCCAGCATTTT. Translation gives CAISEAGNQPQHF.

This chain connects TRBV5-1 to TRBJ2-1; the D is unclear. Trimming took 0 bases from V and 4 from J, leaving 11 bases between them. The CDR3 length is 15 residues. Germline CDR1 SGHRS, CDR2 YFSETQ. The CDR3 is CASSLAFSLYNEQFF. The DNA for the CDR3 is TGCGCCAGCAGCTTGGCTTTTAGTCTGTACAATGAGCAGTTCTTC.

The rearrangement joins TRBV6-5 to TRBJ2-7, with D possibly matching TRBD2 (5 bases). V was shortened by 8 bases and J by 2 bases, with 10 bases between the two germline ends. Germline-derived CDR1 and CDR2 are MNHEY and SVGAGI. The CDR3 is made up of 12 amino acids. The CDR3 DNA reads as TGTGCCAGCTTAGGGAGCGCCTACGAGCAGTACTTC. It is translated as CASLGSAYEQYF.

In DNA form, the CDR3 reads TGTGCCAGCAGTGAACCCGGACAGGGGGCTTACGAGCAGTACTTC. Translating gives CASSEPGQGAYEQYF. This chain joins TRBV2 and TRBJ2-7, with 11 bases that match TRBD1. After removal of 2 bases from V and 4 bases from J, the junction contained 4 bases not matched to a gene. The CDR3 runs 15 residues. Per germline, CDR1 SNHLY and CDR2 FYNNEI.

The gene calls are TRBV10-1 and TRBJ1-1; D is possibly TRBD1 (5 bases). Per germline, CDR1 WNHNN and CDR2 SYGVQD (reference sequence). V was shortened by 7 bases and J by 4 bases, with 13 bases between the two germline ends. The CDR3 spans 13 residues. The DNA for the CDR3 is TGCGCCAGCACAATCCGGGGGGGCACTGAAGCTTTCTTT. Protein product: CASTIRGGTEAFF.

The chain has TRBV9 and TRBJ2-2, with 9 positions matching TRBD1. Germline V CDR1 and CDR2: SGDLS, YYNGEE. Trimming cost V 2 bases and J 7 bases; bases outside gene matches: 6. There are 15 residues in the CDR3. This CDR3 is CASSVGTGKVGELFF. In DNA form, the CDR3 reads TGTGCCAGCAGCGTCGGGACAGGGAAGGTCGGGGAGCTGTTTTTT.

This chain connects TRBV6-5 to TRBJ2-2; maybe TRBD2 (5 bases). Germline V gives CDR1 MNHEY, CDR2 SVGAGI. This CDR3 is 14 amino acids long. V was trimmed by 5 bases and J by 3 bases, leaving 10 bases between them. CDR3 sequence reads: CASSGGLDTGELFF. The CDR3 nucleotides read TGTGCCAGCAGTGGCGGACTCGACACCGGGGAGCTGTTTTTT.

This chain uses TRBV5-8 with TRBJ1-1; D gene ambiguous. Germline V gene lookup returns CDR1 SGHTS and CDR2 YDEGEE. This CDR3 region has 14 residues. V was trimmed by 2 bases and J by 4 bases, leaving 12 bases between them. As DNA, the CDR3 is TGTGCCAGCAGCTTTTACCTCGGGAGCACTGAAGCTTTCTTT. The encoded protein is CASSFYLGSTEAFF.